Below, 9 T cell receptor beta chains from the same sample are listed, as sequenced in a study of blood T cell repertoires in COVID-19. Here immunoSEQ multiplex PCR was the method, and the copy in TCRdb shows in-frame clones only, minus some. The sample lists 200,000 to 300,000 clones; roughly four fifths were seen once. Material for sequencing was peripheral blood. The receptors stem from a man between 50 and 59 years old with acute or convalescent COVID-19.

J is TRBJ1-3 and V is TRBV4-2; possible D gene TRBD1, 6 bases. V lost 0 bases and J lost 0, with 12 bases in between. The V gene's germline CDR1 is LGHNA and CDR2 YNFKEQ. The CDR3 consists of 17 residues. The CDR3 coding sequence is TGTGCCAGCAGCCAAGATGGCGACAGGTACTCTGGAAACACCATATATTTT. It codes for CASSQDGDRYSGNTIYF.

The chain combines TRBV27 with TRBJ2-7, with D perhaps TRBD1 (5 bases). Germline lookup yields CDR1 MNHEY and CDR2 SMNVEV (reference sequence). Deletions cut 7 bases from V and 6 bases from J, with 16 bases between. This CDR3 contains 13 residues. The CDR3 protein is CASTPSGFSEQYF. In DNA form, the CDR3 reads TGTGCCAGCACCCCCTCAGGGTTTAGCGAGCAGTACTTC.

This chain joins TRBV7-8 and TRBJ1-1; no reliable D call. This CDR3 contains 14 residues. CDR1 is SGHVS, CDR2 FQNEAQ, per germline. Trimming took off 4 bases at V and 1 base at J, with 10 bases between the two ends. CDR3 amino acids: CASSSPGRNTEAFF. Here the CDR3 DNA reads TGTGCCAGCAGCTCCCCTGGCCGGAACACTGAAGCTTTCTTT.

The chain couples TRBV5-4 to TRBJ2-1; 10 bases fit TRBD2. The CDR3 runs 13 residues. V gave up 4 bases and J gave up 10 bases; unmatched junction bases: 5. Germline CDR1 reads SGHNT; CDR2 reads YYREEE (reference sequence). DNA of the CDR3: TGTGCCAGCAGCCCCATGACTAGCGGGGAGCAGTTCTTC. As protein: CASSPMTSGEQFF.

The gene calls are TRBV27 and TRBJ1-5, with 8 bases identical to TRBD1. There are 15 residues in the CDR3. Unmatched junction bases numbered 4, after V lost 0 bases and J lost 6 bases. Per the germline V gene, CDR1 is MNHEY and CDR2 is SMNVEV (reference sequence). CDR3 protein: CASSLSQGVGQPQHF. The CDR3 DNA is TGTGCCAGCAGTTTATCACAGGGGGTCGGTCAGCCCCAGCATTTT.

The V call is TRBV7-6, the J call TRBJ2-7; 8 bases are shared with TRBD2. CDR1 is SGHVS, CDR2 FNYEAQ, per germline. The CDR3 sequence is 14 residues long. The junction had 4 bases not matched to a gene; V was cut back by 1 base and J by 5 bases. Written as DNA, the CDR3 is TGTGCCAGCAGCTTAGAGCGGGGGACCAACGAGCAGTACTTC. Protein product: CASSLERGTNEQYF.

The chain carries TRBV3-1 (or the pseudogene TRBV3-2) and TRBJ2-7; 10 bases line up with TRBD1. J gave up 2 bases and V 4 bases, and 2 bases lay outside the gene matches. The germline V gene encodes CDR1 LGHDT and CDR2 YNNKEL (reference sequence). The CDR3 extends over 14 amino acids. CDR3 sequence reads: CASSLGTGAYEQYF. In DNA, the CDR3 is TGTGCCAGCAGCCTTGGGACAGGGGCCTACGAGCAGTACTTC.

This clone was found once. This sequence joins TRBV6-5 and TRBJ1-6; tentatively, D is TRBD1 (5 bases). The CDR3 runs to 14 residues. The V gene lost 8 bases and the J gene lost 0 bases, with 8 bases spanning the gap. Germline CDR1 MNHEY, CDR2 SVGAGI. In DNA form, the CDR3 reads TGTGCCAGCGCGGGGGGCTCCTATAATTCACCCCTCCACTTT. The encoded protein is CASAGGSYNSPLHF.

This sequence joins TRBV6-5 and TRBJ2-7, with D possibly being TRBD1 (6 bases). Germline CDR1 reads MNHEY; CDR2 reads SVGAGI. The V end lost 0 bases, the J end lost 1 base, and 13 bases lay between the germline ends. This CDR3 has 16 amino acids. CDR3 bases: TGTGCCAGCAGTTACTCTCTAGGGGACATATCCTACGAGCAGTACTTC. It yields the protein CASSYSLGDISYEQYF.